This T cell receptor beta chain was found in a study of somatic mutations in cytotoxic T cells in rheumatoid arthritis (dated 2017 in TCRdb). Some background on the complete study: Patient peripheral blood (about 30 ml EDTA) was drawn right after diagnosis and before any treatment started. A FACSAria II or Sony SH800 was used to flow-sort some V beta antibody-stained T-cell populations at nearly 100% purity, and TCRB sequencing was also done on sorted V beta1+ cells. In newly diagnosed rheumatoid arthritis without treatment, the study examined if expanded CD8+ T-cell clones harbor somatic mutations, relying on TCRB deep sequencing to characterize clonality. For 60 to 80 rheumatoid arthritis patients and 20 healthy controls, TCRB deep sequencing was carried out. The median ages of the patient and control groups were essentially identical.

TCRB CDR3 sequencing used the immunoSEQ assay on genomic DNA. In the original analysis: Published virus-specific TCRB sequences were compared with patient CD8+ clones larger than 1%, and only a few matches were found. Only productive TCRB rearrangements were included in the analyses. A clone was defined by a unique TCRB CDR3 sequence, and clonality was computed as a productive clonality index based on Shannon entropy. Repertoire overlap for a pair of samples was computed from each clone's template counts relative to total templates per sample. V-gene usage measured by flow cytometry correlated with TCRB sequencing V-gene usage, with a Spearman r of approximately 0.57. Imported from immuneACCESS, the table was reduced by TCRdb to in-frame sequences with V and J called. These copies leave out some clones; in studies compared against another copy, an unresolved V gene accounts for under half, and the cause of the remainder is not known. V and J calls and clone size are copied from that table; D and trimming were computed from the DNA. In all, the sample holds roughly 17,000 clones, and 80% of those were seen once. The ten largest clones represent roughly a tenth of the sample.

The germline V gene sets CDR1 to LGHNT and CDR2 to FRNRAP. The CDR3 goes from the cysteine to the phenylalanine over 14 residues. Only CDR3 DNA is held: 42 bases, read in frame from base 1. Cut back by 4 bases and 1 base, the V and J ends lie 10 bases apart. CD4+ and CD8+ cells were isolated by positive magnetic bead selection on an AutoMACS, and purity was checked by flow cytometry. Initial screening for clonal expansions relied on flow cytometry with a TCR V beta antibody panel, after which sorted CD8+ fractions underwent TCRB deep sequencing for characterization. Isolation of peripheral blood mononuclear cells was done through Ficoll-Paque PLUS density gradient separation. Nucleospin Tissue or Tissue XS kits were used to extract DNA from CD4-enriched, CD8-enriched or PBMC samples, and a Qubit 2.0 fluorometer was used for quantification. Overall study outcomes, separate from this receptor: Viral specificity could not be ruled out by absence from virus-specific databases, and the antigen targets of the expanded CD8+ clones remained unknown. The finding that TRBV07 was slightly underrepresented in patients was left unadjusted for multiple comparisons. CD8+ T-cell clonality in rheumatoid arthritis patients was not significantly different from that in age-matched healthy controls. In patients, CD8+ clonality rose with age (Spearman r ~ 0.46), which was not the case in healthy controls. Several identical CD8+ TCRB sequences were found in both blood and synovial fluid, and in 8 of 65 patients the largest CD8+ clone exceeded 20% of CD8+ cells.

About this clone: No cognate antigen has been identified for it. Per-base qualities were not stored, and no clone one base away is much larger.

This sequence was found in an adult with rheumatoid arthritis. Sequences were obtained from CD8+ T cells sorted from blood. The chain uses TRBV12-5 and TRBJ1-2; 6 matching bases give a weak D call of TRBD1. The CDR3: CASGWDTYNYGYTF. The bases are TGTGCTAGTGGTTGGGACACCTATAACTATGGCTACACCTTC. Here the CDR3 is joined to the reference TRBV12-5 and TRBJ1-2 genes, and the full variable domain is: DARVTQTPRHKVTEMGQEVTMRCQPILGHNTVFWYRQTMMQGLELLAYFRNRAPLDDSGMPKDRFSAEMPDATLATLKIQPSEPRDSAVYFCASGWDTYNYGYTFGSGTRLTVV.